The 8 T cell receptor beta chains below come from one sample, sequenced in a study of shared clonotypes between healthy human individuals. This table comes from immunoSEQ multiplex PCR, and its TCRdb copy is limited to in-frame clones, with some not included. The sample lists about 2.4 million clones; 90% to 95% were seen once. Input material: naive CD4+ T cells from PBMCs. The subset denotes: CD45RA+ positively selected. The receptors stem from a young man in good health. Some clones in this sample may be carry-over from other donors' samples.

On this clone: Other nucleotide sequences in the sample specify the same CDR3. The chain couples TRBV5-1 to TRBJ2-3, with 11 bases lining up with TRBD2. CDR3 length: 16 residues. CDR1 is SGHRS and CDR2 is YFSETQ in the germline V gene. V shed 2 bases, J shed 2 bases, and the junction held 4 bases outside the gene matches. CDR3 bases: TGCGCCAGCAGCTTCCTAGCGGGAGGCCCCACAGATACGCAGTATTTT. It yields the protein CASSFLAGGPTDTQYF.

J is TRBJ2-1 and V is TRBV27; D is ambiguous. V lost 2 bases and J 0 bases, leaving 8 bases between the germline ends. Per germline, CDR1 MNHEY and CDR2 SMNVEV (reference sequence). The CDR3 has 15 residues. The CDR3 loop is CASSLQTSSYNEQFF. The DNA of the CDR3 is TGTGCCAGCAGTTTACAGACAAGCTCCTACAATGAGCAGTTCTTC.

The chain combines TRBV5-5 with TRBJ2-7, with TRBD1 matching 9 bases. The V and J ends lost 4 bases and 4 bases, in that order; junction bases with no gene match: 9. Germline-derived CDR1 and CDR2 are SGHKS and YYEKEE (reference sequence). CDR3 length: 15 residues. CDR3 sequence reads: CASSKGTGFVYEQYF. As DNA, the CDR3 is TGTGCCAGCAGCAAAGGGACAGGGTTCGTTTACGAGCAGTACTTC.

The J gene is TRBJ2-4, the V gene TRBV7-9; TRBD1 aligns across 7 bases. V lost 5 bases, J lost 2 bases, and 6 bases stayed unmatched. The CDR3 sequence is 15 residues long. The germline V gene encodes CDR1 SEHNR and CDR2 FQNEAQ (reference sequence). The CDR3 DNA sequence: TGTGCCAGCAGCAAAACAGGGGCTTCCAAAAACATTCAGTACTTC. Translation gives CASSKTGASKNIQYF.

V gene TRBV14 combines with J gene TRBJ1-2; D is unclear. Trimming shortened V by 6 bases and J by 2 bases, and 16 bases separated the two germline ends. Germline CDR1 reads SGHDN; CDR2 reads FVKESK. The CDR3 is made up of 15 amino acids. This chain's CDR3 is CASSRNPGQNYGYTF. CDR3 DNA sequence: TGTGCCAGCAGTCGAAATCCGGGCCAAAACTATGGCTACACCTTC. The variable domain in full, completed from reference TRBV14 and TRBJ1-2, reads EAGVTQFPSHSVIEKGQTVTLRCDPISGHDNLYWYRRVMGKEIKFLLHFVKESKQDESGMPNNRFLAERTGGTYSTLKVQPAELEDSGVYFCASSRNPGQNYGYTFGSGTRLTVV.

The rearrangement links TRBV2 to TRBJ2-3, with 12 positions matching TRBD2. The germline V gene has CDR1 SNHLY and CDR2 FYNNEI. Trimming took 6 bases from V and 4 from J; bases not matched to a gene: 8. This CDR3 has 16 amino acids. The CDR3 protein is CASRKTSGSGADTQYF. As DNA, the CDR3 is TGTGCCAGCAGAAAGACTAGCGGGAGTGGCGCAGATACGCAGTATTTT.

The rearrangement links TRBV5-6 to TRBJ2-3, with D unresolved. This CDR3 contains 14 residues. Germline loops: CDR1 SGHDT, CDR2 YYEEEE. V lost 4 bases to trimming and J lost 2 bases, with 11 bases between them. The CDR3 bases are TGTGCCAGCAGCACAGTGGGGATCACAGATACGCAGTATTTT. Its translation is CASSTVGITDTQYF.

J is TRBJ2-2 and V is TRBV27, with TRBD1 matching over 7 bases. The V segment lost 3 bases and the J segment 7 bases; nucleotides outside the gene matches: 8. This CDR3 has 15 residues. CDR1 is MNHEY, CDR2 SMNVEV, per germline (reference sequence). The chain's CDR3 is CASSFYTGAYGELFF. CDR3 DNA sequence: TGTGCCAGCAGTTTTTACACAGGGGCCTACGGGGAGCTGTTTTTT.